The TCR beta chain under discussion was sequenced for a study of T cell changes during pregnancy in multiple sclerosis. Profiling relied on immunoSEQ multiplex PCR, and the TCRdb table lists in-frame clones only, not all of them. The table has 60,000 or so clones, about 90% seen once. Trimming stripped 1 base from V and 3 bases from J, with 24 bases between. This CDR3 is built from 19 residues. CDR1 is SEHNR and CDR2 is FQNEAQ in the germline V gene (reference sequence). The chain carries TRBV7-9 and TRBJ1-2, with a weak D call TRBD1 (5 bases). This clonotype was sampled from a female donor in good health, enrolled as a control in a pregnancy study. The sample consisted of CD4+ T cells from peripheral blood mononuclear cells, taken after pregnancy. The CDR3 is CASSLGTYRRTHLHYGYTF. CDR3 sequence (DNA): TGTGCCAGCAGCTTAGGGACCTACAGGAGAACCCACCTTCACTATGGCTACACCTTC. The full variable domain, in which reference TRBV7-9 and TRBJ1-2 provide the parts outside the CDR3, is DTGVSQNPRHKITKRGQNVTFRCDPISEHNRLYWYRQTLGQGPEFLTYFQNEAQLEKSRLLSDRFSAERPKGSFSTLEIQRTEQGDSAMYLCASSLGTYRRTHLHYGYTFGSGTRLTVV.